The subject of this entry is one TCR beta chain. Its antigen is undetermined. CDR3 length equals 16 residues. Germline V gene sequence: CDR1 SGHTA, CDR2 FQGNSA. V was pared by 5 bases and J by 5 bases, with 7 bases of the junction left unmatched. Naive, central memory, regulatory and stem cell-like memory cells within the CD4+ compartment were sorted using CD45RO/CCR7/CD25/CD127/CD95/CD27. The source of the sample is a study of beta chain features in type 1 diabetes. About the research overall: Cells sorted and examined across all samples totaled roughly 98 million. Findings and limits, study-wide: Type 1 diabetes patients showed a moderate but significant shortening of TCRB CDR3s in all four CD4+ subsets.

As every portion of the isolated RNA was reverse transcribed, the sequencing read expressed TCRB transcripts. Naive, central memory and regulatory T cell samples averaged around 3.8 million reads. The protocol was immunoSEQ multiplex PCR, while the TCRdb copy is restricted to in-frame clones and leaves out a portion. The sample yields 280,000 or so clones, about 15% seen once. The sequencing input was naive CD4+ T cells from blood. This sequence joins TRBV7-2 and TRBJ2-5, with 14 positions matching TRBD2. The clonotype comes from a man aged 18-30 years with type 1 diabetes. For the CDR3, the DNA is TGTGCCAGCAGCGTGCGACTAGCGGGGGGGCGGGAGACCCAGTACTTC. This gives the protein CASSVRLAGGRETQYF.